This TCR beta chain was observed in a study of blood T cell repertoires in COVID-19. TCRdb's copy holds only in-frame clones and misses some; the assay was immunoSEQ multiplex PCR. The sample records approximately 300,000 clones, just under 90% being singletons. The germline CDR1 and CDR2 sequences are SGHTA and FQGNSA. The CDR3 spans 14 residues. V lost 5 bases and J lost 0, with 8 bases in between. The TCR comes from a woman aged 45-59 years with COVID-19, enrolled during active disease. The V gene is TRBV7-2, the J gene TRBJ1-5; D gene uncertain. Input material: peripheral blood. CDR3: CASSRGYSNQPQHF. DNA of the CDR3: TGTGCCAGCAGCCGGGGTTATAGCAATCAGCCCCAGCATTTT.